These 13 T cell receptor beta chains came from one sample sequenced in a study of blood T cells in healthy people across ages. Primers used in a second PCR of about 6 to 11 cycles were a sample-barcoded 5' primer and a J-beta primer mix. TCRdb processed the 5' RACE reads anew with MiXCR; each CDR3 protein has one entry. The data hold around 1,000,000 distinct CDR3 sequences, with almost 25% observed a single time. The data also belong to a second study, concerning T cells of mothers and their children.

The sequenced material came from blood. These receptors all stem from a girl aged 2 to 9 in good health.

This clonotype was found a few times. This chain joins TRBV28 and TRBJ2-5; TRBD2 might be the D (5 bases). Germline V CDR1 and CDR2: MDHEN, SYDVKM. Trimming took off 6 bases at V and 5 bases at J, with 13 bases between the two ends. The CDR3 covers 13 residues. The CDR3 protein is CASSSQREETQYF. CDR3 in DNA: TGTGCCAGCAGCTCCCAGAGGGAGGAGACCCAGTACTTC.

This clonotype has just a few counts. In nucleotides, the CDR3 is TGTGCCAGCATCTTGACTAGCGGGGGATGGGAGACCCAGTACTTC. Amino acid sequence: CASILTSGGWETQYF. This rearrangement joins TRBV7-6 to TRBJ2-5, with 12 bases identical to TRBD2. V lost 7 bases, J lost 5 bases, and 8 bases stayed unmatched. CDR1 and CDR2 (germline): SGHVS, FNYEAQ. There are 15 residues in the CDR3.

This clonotype was recorded a few times. V and J are TRBV29-1 and TRBJ1-1; a weak D match, TRBD1 (6 bases). V gave up 6 bases and J gave up 5 bases, with 19 bases separating them. The CDR3 is made up of 14 amino acids. Germline loops: CDR1 SQVTM, CDR2 ANQGSEA. CDR3 loop: CSVLLRGSGTEAFF. CDR3 bases: TGCAGCGTACTCCTCAGGGGTTCAGGGACTGAAGCTTTCTTT.

V is TRBV20-1 and J is TRBJ2-5, with TRBD1 matching 7 bases. The better agreement between TRBJ2-1 and the DNA end casts doubt on the J call. Germline V gives CDR1 DFQATT, CDR2 SNEGSKA (reference sequence). The CDR3 length is 11 residues. The CDR3 sequence is CTPEQGNEQFF. The CDR3, as DNA: TGCACCCCGGAACAGGGGAATGAGCAGTTCTTC.

V gene TRBV29-1 combines with J gene TRBJ2-5; TRBD2 matches at 7 bases. The germline V gene has CDR1 SQVTM and CDR2 ANQGSEA. The trim removed 4 bases at V and 5 bases at J, leaving 7 bases unmatched. This CDR3 has 13 amino acids. The CDR3 protein is CSVGPLGGETQYF. Written as DNA, the CDR3 is TGCAGCGTTGGCCCATTGGGGGGGGAGACCCAGTACTTC. The whole variable domain, remainder taken from reference TRBV29-1 and TRBJ2-5, is SAVISQKPSRDICQRGTSLTIQCQVDSQVTMMFWYRQQPGQSLTLIATANQGSEATYESGFVIDKFPISRPNLTFSTLTVSNMSPEDSSIYLCSVGPLGGETQYFGPGTRLLVL.

With regard to this clonotype: A junction end diverges from the germline sequence, so it may reflect a read error. The CDR3 spells CTSSEDGGVTDTQYF. Here the CDR3 DNA reads TGTACCAGCAGTGAGGACGGGGGGGTCACAGATACGCAGTATTTT. The gene calls are TRBV9 and TRBJ2-3; 8 nucleotides agree with TRBD2. Germline V gives CDR1 SGDLS, CDR2 YYNGEE. This CDR3 contains 15 residues. The variable domain in full, with the rest retrieved from reference TRBV9 and TRBJ2-3, is DSGVTQTPKHLITATGQRVTLRCSPRSGDLSVYWYQQSLDQGLQFLIQYYNGEERAKGNILERFSAQQFPDLHSELNLSSLELGDSALYFCTSSEDGGVTDTQYFGPGTRLTVL.

This clonotype was seen only a few times. This chain links TRBV21-1 with TRBJ2-1; the table's D call of TRBD1 was not tested on the DNA. TRBV21-1 is recorded as a pseudogene. This CDR3 region has 19 residues. CDR3 bases: TGTGCCAGCAGCAAAGGCTCGCCCTTACAGGGGAATAAGAGTAATGAGCAGTTCTTC. It encodes CASSKGSPLQGNKSNEQFF.

This clonotype was observed a few times. The rearrangement joins TRBV5-1 to TRBJ1-1; D is unresolved. V dropped 1 base and J dropped 8 bases, with 18 bases sitting between them. Germline V CDR1 and CDR2: SGHRS, YFSETQ. This CDR3 has 15 residues. The CDR3, as DNA: TGCGCCAGCAGCTTGAGTCCTGCCGGTGGGCAGGAAGCTTTCTTT. Translated: CASSLSPAGGQEAFF.

CDR3 residues: CASIMGLRGNQPQHF. CDR3 DNA: TGTGCCAGCATAATGGGGCTAAGGGGCAATCAGCCCCAGCATTTT. V is TRBV28 and J is TRBJ1-5; weak D call: TRBD1 (5 bases). This CDR3 comprises 15 residues. Per the germline V gene, CDR1 is MDHEN and CDR2 is SYDVKM. V dropped 7 bases and J dropped 2 bases, with 15 bases sitting between them.

In its sample, this clonotype was seen once. The rearrangement links TRBV15 to TRBJ2-7; TRBD1 agrees at 9 bases. The junction had 8 bases not matched to a gene; V was cut back by 1 base and J by 4 bases. CDR1 is LNHNV and CDR2 is YYDKDF in the germline V gene (reference sequence). The CDR3 sequence is 16 residues long. The CDR3 nucleotides are TGTGCCACCAGCAGAGTCCCAGGACAGGGGTTGTACGAGCAGTACTTC. This codes for CATSRVPGQGLYEQYF. The whole variable domain, filled in from reference TRBV15 and TRBJ2-7, reads DAMVIQNPRYQVTQFGKPVTLSCSQTLNHNVMYWYQQKSSQAPKLLFHYYDKDFNNEADTPDNFQSRRPNTSFCFLDIRSPGLGDTAMYLCATSRVPGQGLYEQYFGPGTRLTVT.

This clonotype was detected a few times. This chain joins TRBV7-2 and TRBJ2-5, with 12 bases matching TRBD2. Germline V lookup: CDR1 SGHTA, CDR2 FQGNSA. The CDR3 runs 15 residues. The ends lost 4 bases at V and 1 base at J; junction bases unmatched: 1. CDR3 residues: CASSSSGRAQETQYF. In DNA, the CDR3 is TGTGCCAGCAGCTCTAGCGGGAGGGCCCAAGAGACCCAGTACTTC.

This clonotype was counted a few times. V is TRBV7-2 and J is TRBJ2-7; 9 nucleotides align to TRBD2. The CDR3 contains 15 residues. CDR1 SGHTA and CDR2 FQGNSA come from the germline V gene. V was clipped by 4 bases and J by 5 bases; unmatched bases: 9. The CDR3 is CASSSTSGRQDEQYF. The CDR3, as DNA: TGTGCCAGCAGCTCCACAAGCGGGAGGCAAGACGAGCAGTACTTC. The full variable domain, rest sourced from reference TRBV7-2 and TRBJ2-7, is GAGVSQSPSNKVTEKGKDVELRCDPISGHTALYWYRQSLGQGLEFLIYFQGNSAPDKSGLPSDRFSAERTGGSVSTLTIQRTQQEDSAVYLCASSSTSGRQDEQYFGPGTRLTVT.

The rearrangement uses TRBV29-1 and TRBJ1-1; D gene unclear. The length of the CDR3 is 13 residues. V lost 4 bases, J lost 0 bases, and 9 bases lay in between. Germline loops: CDR1 SQVTM, CDR2 ANQGSEA. This CDR3 is CSVAGRMNTEAFF. In nucleotides, the CDR3 is TGCAGCGTTGCCGGCCGCATGAACACTGAAGCTTTCTTT.